The 11 T cell receptor beta chains below come from one sample, sequenced in a study of tumor-infiltrating lymphocytes in localized non-small cell lung cancer. Clones were read by immunoSEQ multiplex PCR, and TCRdb kept only the in-frame ones, dropping some. The data show some 5,000 clones, around 95% seen once. Specimen: uninvolved lung tissue not adjacent to the tumor. The receptors stem from a human donor with non-small cell lung cancer.

V gene TRBV2 combines with J gene TRBJ1-5; weak D call: TRBD1 (6 bases). V was trimmed by 6 bases and J by 6 bases, leaving 15 bases between them. There are 14 residues in the CDR3. Germline V gene data show CDR1 as SNHLY and CDR2 as FYNNEI. The CDR3 here is CASSLEGGTQPQHF. CDR3 DNA: TGTGCCAGCAGCCTTGAGGGGGGGACTCAGCCCCAGCATTTT.

The gene calls are TRBV29-1 and TRBJ2-7; TRBD2 matches 7 bases. CDR1 and CDR2 (germline): SQVTM, ANQGSEA. This CDR3 has 14 residues. V lost 3 bases to trimming and J lost 5 bases; unmatched junction nucleotides: 10. CDR3 sequence reads: CSVESGGNIDEQYF. CDR3 in DNA: TGCAGCGTTGAGTCGGGGGGAAATATCGACGAGCAGTACTTC.

The genes are TRBV19 and TRBJ1-5; 9 nucleotides align to TRBD1. The CDR3 contains 15 residues. Germline V gives CDR1 LNHDA, CDR2 SQIVND (reference sequence). The junction had 5 bases not matched to a gene; V was cut back by 7 bases and J by 1 base. Written as DNA, the CDR3 is TGTGCCAGTAACCCGACAGGGGGGAGCAATCAGCCCCAGCATTTT. Encoded protein: CASNPTGGSNQPQHF.

This chain uses TRBV25-1 with TRBJ2-3, with 8 bases that match TRBD1. CDR3 length: 16 amino acids. Germline CDR1 and CDR2: MGHDK and SYGVNS. V gave up 4 bases and J gave up 5 bases; unmatched junction bases: 11. In nucleotides, the CDR3 is TGTGCCAGCAGTGGTCTACAGGGGGAAGTACTAGATACGCAGTATTTT. It encodes CASSGLQGEVLDTQYF. The whole variable domain, remainder taken from reference TRBV25-1 and TRBJ2-3, is EADIYQTPRYLVIGTGKKITLECSQTMGHDKMYWYQQDPGMELHLIHYSYGVNSTEKGDLSSESTVSRIRTEHFPLTLESARPSHTSQYLCASSGLQGEVLDTQYFGPGTRLTVL.

The chain is built from TRBV6-1 and TRBJ1-2; possible D gene TRBD1, 6 bases. Germline loops: CDR1 MNHNS, CDR2 SASEGT. The CDR3 is made up of 12 amino acids. Trimming pared 4 bases from V and 8 bases from J, leaving 11 bases between. The CDR3 region is CASSAGAGGYTF. The CDR3 region has the DNA TGTGCCAGCAGTGCAGGGGCAGGGGGCTACACCTTC.

V and J are TRBV11-2 and TRBJ2-5, with TRBD2 matching 10 bases. The CDR3 contains 16 residues. V dropped 5 bases and J dropped 4; count of bases not matched to a gene: 10. Germline values: CDR1 SGHAT, CDR2 FQNNGV. As DNA, the CDR3 is TGTGCCAGCAGCCCTCTAGCGGGGGAACGGGGAGAGACCCAGTACTTC. Translation gives CASSPLAGERGETQYF. The whole variable domain, filled in from reference TRBV11-2 and TRBJ2-5, reads EAGVAQSPRYKIIEKRQSVAFWCNPISGHATLYWYQQILGQGPKLLIQFQNNGVVDDSQLPKDRFSAERLKGVDSTLKIQPAKLEDSAVYLCASSPLAGERGETQYFGPGTRLLVL.

The chain uses TRBV2 and TRBJ2-5; D may be TRBD1 (6 bases). The CDR3 sequence is 15 residues long. Trimming pared 6 bases from V and 4 bases from J, leaving 18 bases between. Per the germline V gene, CDR1 is SNHLY and CDR2 is FYNNEI. DNA of the CDR3: TGTGCCAGCAGCGTCACAGGGCTCGGCGGAGAGACCCAGTACTTC. This sequence encodes CASSVTGLGGETQYF.

The V call is TRBV2, the J call TRBJ1-2; 9 bases fit TRBD1. After removal of 3 bases from V and 7 bases from J, the junction contained 12 bases not matched to a gene. The CDR3 contains 16 residues. Germline V gives CDR1 SNHLY, CDR2 FYNNEI. As DNA, the CDR3 is TGTGCCAGCAGTGATTTAAATACAGGGGGCTTCAGTGGCTACACCTTC. This sequence encodes CASSDLNTGGFSGYTF.

The chain is built from TRBV6-5 and TRBJ2-7, with D possibly being TRBD1 or TRBD2 (6 bases each). Looked up from germline, CDR1 is MNHEY and CDR2 is SVGAGI. CDR3 length: 14 residues. Trimming left V 5 bases short and J 0 bases short, with 11 bases between. CDR3 residues: CASSRGGTSYEQYF. As DNA, the CDR3 is TGTGCCAGCAGTCGAGGGGGGACCTCCTACGAGCAGTACTTC.

This chain joins TRBV9 and TRBJ2-6; TRBD2 aligns across 9 bases. Trimming removed 0 bases from V and 0 bases from J; junction bases left unmatched: 4. CDR1 and CDR2 (germline): SGDLS, YYNGEE. The CDR3 runs 18 residues. Here the CDR3 reads CASSVDAGGPSGANVLTF. The CDR3, as DNA: TGTGCCAGCAGCGTAGATGCGGGGGGGCCCTCTGGGGCCAACGTCCTGACTTTC.

The genes are TRBV9 and TRBJ2-7, with TRBD1 as a possible D gene (7 bases). The CDR3 has 18 amino acids. From germline, CDR1 is SGDLS and CDR2 YYNGEE. V lost 0 bases to trimming and J lost 4 bases, with 23 bases between them. CDR3: CASSVGGQGGTVSYEQYF. Written as DNA, the CDR3 is TGTGCCAGCAGCGTAGGGGGGCAGGGGGGTACAGTAAGTTACGAGCAGTACTTC.